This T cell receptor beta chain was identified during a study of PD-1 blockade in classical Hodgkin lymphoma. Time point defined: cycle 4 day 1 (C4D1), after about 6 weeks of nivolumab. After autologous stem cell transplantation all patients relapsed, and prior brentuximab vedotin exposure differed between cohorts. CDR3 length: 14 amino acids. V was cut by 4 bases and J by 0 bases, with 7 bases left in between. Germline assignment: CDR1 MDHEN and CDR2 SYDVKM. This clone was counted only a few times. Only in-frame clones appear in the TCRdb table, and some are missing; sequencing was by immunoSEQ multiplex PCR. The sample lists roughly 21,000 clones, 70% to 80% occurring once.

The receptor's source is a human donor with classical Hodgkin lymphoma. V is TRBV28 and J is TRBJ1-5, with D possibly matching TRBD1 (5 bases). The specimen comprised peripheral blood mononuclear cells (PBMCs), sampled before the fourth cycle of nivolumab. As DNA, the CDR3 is TGTGCCAGCAGTTGGGGGGGTAGCAATCAGCCCCAGCATTTT. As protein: CASSWGGSNQPQHF.